Detailed here is one T cell receptor beta chain. The antigen remains undetermined. The CDR3 has 17 amino acids. Healthy bone marrow donors made up the cohort. The sample belongs to a study of cytomegalovirus exposure and HLA in healthy donors. Regarding the study as a whole: Rare sequences made up most TCRs, while some public TCRs were found in many donors. Earlier analysis yielded a pattern in which most TCR beta V segments were productive about 90% or about 30% of the time.

Researchers ran the PCR with 60 Vbeta and 13 Jbeta primers. TCRdb keeps only in-frame clones here, not all; method: immunoSEQ multiplex PCR. The sample yields approximately 100,000 clones, around four fifths seen once. Source material: PBMCs. The chain is built from TRBV21-1 and TRBJ2-7; TRBD2 was called by the table and not checked on the DNA. TRBV21-1 is classified as a pseudogene. The receptor comes from a woman in her thirties or forties in good health and CMV-seronegative. The CDR3 reads CASSKTRTSGRSYEQYF. In DNA, the CDR3 is TGTGCCAGCAGCAAAACTCGGACTAGCGGGAGATCCTACGAGCAGTACTTC.